These T cell receptor beta chains were read from a single sample in a study of blood T cell repertoires in COVID-19. Using immunoSEQ multiplex PCR, the repertoire was profiled, and TCRdb retains in-frame clones only, with some absent. The data show about 180,000 clones, roughly 84% seen once. The sample was peripheral blood. The receptors shown here come from a person aged 70 to 85 with COVID-19, enrolled during active disease. Both conserved end residues are part of each CDR3. D genes are given only for firm matches. Clone size is stated in some rows and not others, as once, few, many or a class when expanded.

abundance	d_gene	j_gene	v_gene	CDR3aa	CDR3nt
-	TRBD2	TRBJ2-1	TRBV2	CASNERDYNEQFF	TGTGCCAGCAACGAGCGGGACTACAATGAGCAGTTCTTC
-	-	TRBJ1-2	TRBV18	CASSTGNGYGYTF	TGTGCCAGCTCAACAGGGAACGGCTATGGCTACACCTTC
-	TRBD1	TRBJ1-1	TRBV7-3	CASSPTTTGAGEAFF	TGTGCCAGCAGCCCTACAACCACAGGGGCAGGCGAAGCTTTCTTT
-	TRBD1	TRBJ1-3	TRBV9	CASSAGAPQGVGGNTIYF	TGTGCCAGCAGCGCCGGGGCCCCCCAGGGGGTAGGTGGAAACACCATATATTTT
-	TRBD1	TRBJ1-2	TRBV2	CASRMTGAISGYTF	TGTGCCAGCAGAATGACAGGGGCAATAAGTGGCTACACCTTC
-	TRBD1	TRBJ1-3	TRBV4-1	CASSQGLQGAAGNTIYF	TGCGCCAGCAGCCAAGGTCTCCAGGGGGCGGCTGGAAACACCATATATTTT
-	-	TRBJ1-5	TRBV7-3	CASSLTGQRDSNQPQHF	TGTGCCAGCAGCTTAACCGGCCAGCGCGACTCTAATCAGCCCCAGCATTTT
few	-	TRBJ2-2	TRBV19	CASSPQGHTGELFF	TGTGCCAGTAGTCCCCAGGGGCACACCGGGGAGCTGTTTTTT
-	-	TRBJ2-3	TRBV9	CASSVVGPDTQYF	TGTGCCAGCAGCGTAGTGGGGCCTGATACGCAGTATTTT
-	-	TRBJ2-1	TRBV10-2	CASKEWRKQDNEQFF	TGCGCCAGCAAGGAGTGGAGGAAGCAGGACAATGAGCAGTTCTTC
-	TRBD1	TRBJ1-5	TRBV18	CASSPDRAQGAQHF	TGTGCCAGCTCACCCGACAGGGCCCAAGGGGCCCAGCATTTT
-	-	TRBJ2-7	TRBV29-1	CSVSRGYEQYF	TGCAGCGTTTCACGGGGGTACGAGCAGTACTTC
-	TRBD1	TRBJ1-5	TRBV11-2	CASSLDPPGGHQPQHF	TGTGCCAGCAGCTTAGATCCGCCAGGGGGACATCAGCCCCAGCATTTT
-	TRBD1	TRBJ1-6	TRBV7-2	CASSSPDRGLSPLHF	TGTGCCAGCAGCTCCCCGGACAGGGGACTTTCACCCCTCCACTTT
-	-	TRBJ2-2	TRBV5-1	CASSLRPTGGGDTGELFF	TGCGCCAGCAGCCTCCGCCCCACAGGCGGAGGGGACACCGGGGAGCTGTTTTTT
-	TRBD1	TRBJ1-5	TRBV28	CASSLIQPGTGGYQPQHF	TGTGCCAGCAGTTTAATACAACCCGGGACAGGGGGCTATCAGCCCCAGCATTTT
-	TRBD1	TRBJ1-5	TRBV5-5	CASSLAQGGTGGNQPQHF	TGTGCCAGCAGCTTGGCTCAGGGGGGGACAGGGGGTAATCAGCCCCAGCATTTT
-	-	TRBJ1-5	TRBV28	CASSFGPGFVYQPQHF	TGTGCCAGCAGTTTTGGTCCAGGGTTCGTCTATCAGCCCCAGCATTTT
-	-	TRBJ2-1	TRBV9	CASSPFGSYNEQFF	TGTGCCAGCAGCCCCTTCGGCTCCTACAATGAGCAGTTCTTC
-	TRBD2	TRBJ2-2	TRBV27	CASTVAGPNTGELFF	TGTGCCAGCACGGTAGCGGGGCCGAACACCGGGGAGCTGTTTTTT
-	-	TRBJ1-2	TRBV3-1/TRBV3-2	CASSQELNPIYGYTF	TGTGCCAGCAGCCAAGAACTCAATCCCATCTATGGCTACACCTTC
-	-	TRBJ2-1	TRBV25-1	CASTGGLSNEQFF	TGTGCCAGCACAGGTGGGTTGTCCAATGAGCAGTTCTTC
-	-	TRBJ1-1	TRBV6-1	CASSEARTLNTEAFF	TGTGCCAGCAGTGAAGCCCGAACATTGAACACTGAAGCTTTCTTT
few	-	TRBJ2-7	TRBV27	CATSQFTWSSTYEQYF	TGTGCCACCTCCCAGTTTACTTGGAGTTCTACCTACGAGCAGTACTTC
-	-	TRBJ1-2	TRBV19	CASSIDRGVSGYTF	TGTGCCAGTAGTATAGATCGGGGGGTTAGCGGCTACACCTTC
-	TRBD2	TRBJ2-7	TRBV5-5	CASSLVAGSGEQYF	TGTGCCAGCAGCTTGGTAGCGGGATCCGGAGAGCAGTACTTC
-	-	TRBJ1-3	TRBV11-1	CASSLLLSSGNTIYF	TGTGCCAGCAGCTTACTCCTATCCTCTGGAAACACCATATATTTT
-	TRBD2	TRBJ2-3	TRBV13	CASSSAGASGTPSTDTQYF	TGTGCCAGCAGCTCAGCCGGCGCTAGCGGAACTCCTAGCACAGATACGCAGTATTTT
-	-	TRBJ1-6	TRBV6-2/TRBV6-3	CASSYSIADLSRNSPLHF	TGTGCCAGCAGTTACTCGATAGCAGATCTCAGCCGTAATTCACCCCTCCACTTT
once	-	TRBJ2-2	TRBV19	CASSQGPTNTGELFF	TGTGCCAGTAGTCAGGGGCCGACGAACACCGGGGAGCTGTTTTTT
-	TRBD2	TRBJ2-7	TRBV9	CASSVGTRYEQYF	TGTGCCAGCAGCGTAGGGACTAGATACGAGCAGTACTTC
-	TRBD2	TRBJ2-7	TRBV7-8	CASSLVGGDLEQYF	TGTGCCAGCAGCTTAGTGGGGGGGGACTTAGAGCAGTACTTC
-	TRBD2	TRBJ2-1	TRBV5-1	CASTRLAGGPYNEQFF	TGCGCCAGCACCAGACTAGCGGGAGGGCCCTACAATGAGCAGTTCTTC
once	-	TRBJ1-3	TRBV30	CAWSGDSSFSGNTIYF	TGTGCCTGGAGTGGTGACAGCTCTTTCTCTGGAAACACCATATATTTT
-	-	TRBJ2-3	TRBV6-2/TRBV6-3	CASSYTQWPTSTDTQYF	TGTGCCAGCAGTTACACGCAGTGGCCGACTAGCACAGATACGCAGTATTTT
-	TRBD2	TRBJ2-2	TRBV5-1	CASSPGLAGVPGELFF	TGCGCCAGCAGCCCGGGACTAGCGGGAGTCCCCGGGGAGCTGTTTTTT
-	TRBD2	TRBJ2-7	TRBV6-1	CASSGPGLGTYEQYF	TGTGCCAGCAGTGGTCCTGGACTAGGGACCTACGAGCAGTACTTC
few	-	TRBJ1-4	TRBV4-3	CASSQNGQNEKLFF	TGCGCCAGCAGCCAAAACGGACAGAATGAAAAACTGTTTTTT
few	-	TRBJ1-2	TRBV4-3	CASSHNLEARGYTF	TGCGCCAGCAGCCATAACTTGGAGGCGCGGGGCTACACCTTC
-	-	TRBJ1-2	TRBV18	CASSPPIPLGGGYTF	TGTGCCAGCTCACCACCGATTCCGTTGGGGGGTGGCTACACCTTC
-	TRBD1	TRBJ1-6	TRBV5-1	CASRGTGKAPNSPLHF	TGCGCCAGCAGGGGGACAGGAAAAGCTCCAAATTCACCCCTCCACTTT
-	-	TRBJ1-1	TRBV27	CASSSVTGNTEAFF	TGTGCCAGCAGTTCGGTTACGGGTAACACTGAAGCTTTCTTT
-	-	TRBJ1-5	TRBV5-5	CASSLQGWGNQPQHF	TGTGCCAGCAGCTTGCAGGGGTGGGGCAATCAGCCCCAGCATTTT
-	-	TRBJ1-5	TRBV18	CASSLLGTAINQPQHF	TGTGCCAGCTCACTGCTCGGGACTGCAATCAATCAGCCCCAGCATTTT
-	-	TRBJ1-5	TRBV7-2	CASSLTSSNQPQHF	TGTGCCAGCAGCTTGACATCGAGCAATCAGCCCCAGCATTTT
-	TRBD1	TRBJ1-3	TRBV30	CAWSTTGGAPGNTIYF	TGTGCCTGGAGTACGACAGGGGGCGCACCTGGAAACACCATATATTTT
-	-	TRBJ1-5	TRBV28	CASSPQGRRNQPQHF	TGTGCCAGCAGCCCACAGGGACGGAGAAATCAGCCCCAGCATTTT
-	-	TRBJ1-2	TRBV19	CASRDLRERYYGYTF	TGTGCCAGTAGGGACCTCAGGGAAAGGTATTATGGCTACACCTTC
once	-	TRBJ1-4	TRBV28	CASSFRDGINEKLFF	TGTGCCAGCAGTTTTCGAGACGGGATTAATGAAAAACTGTTTTTT
few	-	TRBJ1-1	TRBV27	CASSLFYGGNTEAFF	TGTGCCAGCAGTTTATTTTACGGGGGTAACACTGAAGCTTTCTTT
-	TRBD1	TRBJ2-3	TRBV6-2/TRBV6-3	CASSTTGARDTQYF	TGTGCCAGCAGTACGACAGGGGCGCGGGATACGCAGTATTTT
-	TRBD1	TRBJ2-7	TRBV12-3/TRBV12-4	CASRKGQLYEQYF	TGTGCCAGCAGAAAGGGACAGCTTTACGAGCAGTACTTC
once	-	TRBJ2-7	TRBV7-2	CASSLVSDNYEQYF	TGTGCCAGCAGCTTAGTGTCAGATAACTACGAGCAGTACTTC
-	-	TRBJ2-7	TRBV11-3	CASSPVKNPEQYF	TGTGCCAGCAGCCCAGTCAAAAACCCCGAGCAGTACTTC